This T cell receptor beta chain was sequenced in a study of spatial heterogeneity in lung cancer. Study overall: Compared with alpha-chain sequences, beta-chain sequences were consistently detected in greater numbers.

Documented time point: sample taken at primary tumor resection. The authors sequenced whole RNA from tumor, nontumor lung or frozen PBMC without sorting. Samples were obtained from about 75 donors, all untreated early-stage non-small cell lung cancer patients. The CDR3 sequence is 14 residues long. V lost 5 bases to trimming and J lost 5 bases; unmatched junction nucleotides: 5. CDR1 and CDR2 from the germline V gene are DFQATT and SNEGSKA (reference sequence). The library protocol tagged each TCR cDNA with a unique molecular identifier. TCRdb independently ran MiXCR on the 5' RACE reads; one entry per CDR3 protein. The profile shows 4,100 or so distinct CDR3 sequences, about 21% of them singletons. Sample share makes this clonotype medium-sized.

This sequence joins TRBV20-1 and TRBJ2-3, with 12 bases fitting TRBD2. The receptor was derived from a female donor with early-stage non-small cell lung cancer. The source material was normal lung tissue next to the tumor, sampled at surgery. CDR3 residues: CSASLAGGVDTQYF. As DNA, the CDR3 is TGCAGTGCTTCCCTAGCGGGGGGGGTAGATACGCAGTATTTT.